This record covers a single T cell receptor (beta chain). The antigen remains unidentified. The authors used template switching to add a universal primer site and gave cDNA unique molecular identifiers. TCRdb redid the calling of the 5' RACE reads with MiXCR, one entry per CDR3 protein. The sample contains roughly 290,000 distinct CDR3 sequences, roughly 10% of which appear only once. This sample is drawn from a study of identical twins. Points from the study as a whole: Twin-shared out-of-frame alpha sequences showed excess low generation probability. Within cord blood, abundant beta clonotypes carried fewer insertions, but memory repertoires showed no such trend.

The V and J ends lost 3 bases and 3 bases, in that order; junction bases with no gene match: 21. The CDR3 is 19 residues long. Germline values: CDR1 SQVTM, CDR2 ANQGSEA. This sample also belongs to another study, concerning yellow fever vaccine responses in identical twins.

This receptor was identified in a woman younger than 30 in good health. Sequencing was carried out using CD8+ T cells sorted from blood. The chain is built from TRBV29-1 and TRBJ2-5, with 8 bases matching TRBD2. As DNA, the CDR3 is TGCAGCGTTGAGGCAGCGGGAGTTCCCCTCCCGGGAGACAAAGAGACCCAGTACTTC. Protein: CSVEAAGVPLPGDKETQYF.